This T cell receptor (beta chain) derives from a study of T cell repertoires in cytomegalovirus infection. Study summary: CMV infection and matching HLA type were both indicated by public TCR beta signatures. The study's findings and limits: There were carriers of CMV plus the relevant HLA, and cumulative public TCR beta family frequency identified them. CMV-specific TCR beta clonotypes restricted by HLA-C dominated the ex vivo response.

This clonotype was counted ten times or more. Its target is unknown. The germline gives CDR1 SGHTA, CDR2 FQGNSA. The CDR3 runs 16 residues. Trimming removed 5 bases from V and 0 bases from J, with 13 bases in between. TCRdb reanalysed the reads using MiXCR and keeps one entry per CDR3 protein. The sample consists of a few hundred thousand distinct CDR3 sequences, less than 25% of them appearing once. The sequenced sample was cultured PBMCs, obtained from culture after CMV antigen stimulation. V is TRBV7-2 and J is TRBJ2-2; the D call may be TRBD1 or TRBD2 (5 bases each). This receptor was obtained from a human donor in good health (CMV status not recorded). Some clones in this sample may be carry-over from other donors' samples. For the CDR3, the DNA is TGTGCCAGCAGCCCCGGGGTGGGGGCGAACACCGGGGAGCTGTTTTTT. Amino acid sequence: CASSPGVGANTGELFF.